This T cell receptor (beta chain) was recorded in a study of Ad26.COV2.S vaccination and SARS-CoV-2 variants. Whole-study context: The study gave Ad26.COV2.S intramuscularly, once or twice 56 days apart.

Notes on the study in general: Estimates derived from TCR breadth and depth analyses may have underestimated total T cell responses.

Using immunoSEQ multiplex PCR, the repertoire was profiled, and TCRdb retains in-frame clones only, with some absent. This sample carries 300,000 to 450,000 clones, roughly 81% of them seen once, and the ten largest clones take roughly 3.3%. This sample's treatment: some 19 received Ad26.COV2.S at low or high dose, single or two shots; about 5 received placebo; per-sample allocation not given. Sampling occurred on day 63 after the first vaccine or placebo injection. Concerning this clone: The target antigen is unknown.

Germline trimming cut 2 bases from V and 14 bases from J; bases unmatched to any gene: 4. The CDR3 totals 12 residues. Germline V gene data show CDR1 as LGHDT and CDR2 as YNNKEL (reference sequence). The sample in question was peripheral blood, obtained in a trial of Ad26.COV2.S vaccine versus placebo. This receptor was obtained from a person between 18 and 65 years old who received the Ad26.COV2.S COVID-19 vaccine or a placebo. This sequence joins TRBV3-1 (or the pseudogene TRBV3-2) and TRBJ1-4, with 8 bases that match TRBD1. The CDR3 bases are TGTGCCAGCAGCCAACCTCCAGGGGGCCTGTTTTTT. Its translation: CASSQPPGGLFF.